Listed below are T cell receptor beta chains from one sample, sequenced in a study of Ad26.COV2.S vaccination and SARS-CoV-2 variants. Libraries were prepared by immunoSEQ multiplex PCR; TCRdb keeps only in-frame clonotypes and omits some of them. The table shows some 320,000 clones, with around 84% occurring only once. The sample in question was peripheral blood, obtained in a trial of Ad26.COV2.S vaccine versus placebo. The source of these receptors is a person aged 18-60 years who received the Ad26.COV2.S COVID-19 vaccine or a placebo. The CDR3 runs from the conserved cysteine through the conserved F or W.

TRBV6-5	TRBJ2-5	CASREGQETQYF
TRBV19	TRBJ1-2	CASSMGQGDGYTF
TRBV29-1	TRBJ2-5	CSVEGPSGEQETQYF
TRBV6-5	TRBJ1-4	CASRRMTGGNEKLFF
TRBV27	TRBJ1-2	CASSMGPQLAYGYTF
TRBV28	TRBJ2-7	CASTRTGVPYEQYF
TRBV20-1	TRBJ2-2	CSASGLGHTGELFF
TRBV18	TRBJ2-7	CASSPGQGYYEQYF
TRBV7-2	TRBJ1-2	CASSLGGQPRNYGYTF
TRBV7-9	TRBJ2-5	CASSRWGGEQETQYF
TRBV29-1	TRBJ2-5	CSVEPRGRETQYF
TRBV27	TRBJ1-1	CASSPDIYREAFF
TRBV7-9	TRBJ2-7	CASSDGRHYEQYF
TRBV5-1	TRBJ1-6	CASSLDRDSPLHF